This T cell receptor beta chain was identified during a study of blood T cell repertoires in COVID-19. Germline CDR1 is SGHTA and CDR2 is FQGNSA. With 4 bases removed from V and 6 bases from J, the gap between germline ends came to 13 bases. This CDR3 contains 14 residues. Self-reported history from a screening survey and questionnaire set each donor's cohort. Only in-frame clones appear in the TCRdb table, and some are missing; sequencing was by immunoSEQ multiplex PCR. The data hold about 400,000 clones, with approximately 90% observed a single time. This sequence was found in a woman in her twenties or thirties with acute COVID-19. The chain recombines TRBV7-2 with TRBJ1-5; D is ambiguous. The sequenced material came from PBMCs or T cells enriched from blood (not recorded which). CDR3 region: CASSSLASGQPQHF. CDR3 DNA: TGTGCCAGCAGCTCCCTCGCCTCAGGTCAGCCCCAGCATTTT. The whole variable domain, remainder taken from reference TRBV7-2 and TRBJ1-5, is GAGVSQSPSNKVTEKGKDVELRCDPISGHTALYWYRQSLGQGLEFLIYFQGNSAPDKSGLPSDRFSAERTGGSVSTLTIQRTQQEDSAVYLCASSSLASGQPQHFGDGTRLSIL.